This T cell receptor (beta chain) was sequenced for a study of response to subunit inactivated influenza vaccine. A single record per CDR3 protein comes from TCRdb applying MiXCR to the RT-PCR reads. Of 280,000 or so distinct CDR3 sequences detected, around a fifth appear once; the ten largest clones hold roughly 10%. The count of this clonotype is one. This CDR3 contains 15 residues. V was cut by 3 bases and J by 7 bases, with 16 bases left in between. Germline CDR1 is MNHEY and CDR2 is SVGAGI. The chain carries TRBV6-5 and TRBJ2-1; D might be TRBD1 or TRBD2, each matching 6 bases. Specimen: PBMCs from blood, collected approximately 20 months after vaccination. This receptor was taken from a man between 50 and 69 years old who received an inactivated influenza vaccine. CDR3 in amino acids: CASSYLGGPGNEQFF. The CDR3 coding sequence is TGTGCCAGCAGTTATTTAGGGGGGCCGGGGAATGAGCAGTTCTTC.